This T cell receptor beta chain was captured in a study of cytomegalovirus exposure and HLA in healthy donors (dated by TCRdb to between 2016 and 2019). In the study overall: In an earlier analysis of some 610 of the donors, approximately 300 Gb of sequence data and 100 million or so unique TCR beta sequences from 150 million to 200 million T cells were reported. An early release covering around 630 HLA-typed donors comprised about 300 gigabases of sequencing data and 85 million or so unique TCR sequences. Among the roughly 410 genotyped donors, approximately 77% belonged to the genetic ancestry cluster associated with self-reported Caucasian donors. The study aimed to test whether cataloging public T cell receptors could reveal signatures of past pathogen exposure. The T cell repertoires of several hundred subjects were profiled by immunosequencing and related to cytomegalovirus serostatus. Along with the approximately 600-subject first cohort, a separate validation cohort of over a hundred different subjects was used. To predict cytomegalovirus infection status, the study brought together high-throughput TCR immunosequencing, statistical association of individual TCRs with disease status, and machine learning. A later analysis re-examined previously published TCR beta repertoires from more than 650 donors and added high-resolution HLA genotyping to investigate patterns of TCR occurrence. Rather than using new phenotypic data, the later analysis identified candidate immune exposures from TCR beta sequences and from how often those sequences occurred across donors. An earlier analysis of approximately 630 of the donors applied high-throughput TCR beta sequencing to assess whether each TCR beta V gene segment acted as functional or pseudogenic. Alongside the repertoire data, information on donor age, sex, ethnicity and CMV serostatus was compiled. In a later genetic analysis, genome-wide SNP genotypes for 398 of the 666 donors were used, and that subset was treated as a discovery cohort. Every repertoire in the discovery cohort had been generated on one and the same sequencing platform. Class I and class II HLA loci were covered by the typing at four-digit resolution. Typing coverage differed by locus: A, B, C, DRB1 and DQB1 were typed in roughly 620-630 donors, DQA1 in about 550, DPA1 in some 570, and DPB1 in just under 490. Roughly 5 DR-DQ haplotypes were treated as single units for association and clustering because of strong linkage in the cohort. On average, 235,054 unique TCR beta nucleotide sequences were sequenced per donor among some 430 genotyped donors of the cohort, with 15% to 20% of those sequences being non-productive. The paper as a whole reports these results and caveats: When HLA alleles, especially DR and DQ, strongly co-occurred, TCR associations were difficult to assign to individual alleles. Correlated functional status among segregating V segments might reflect linkage disequilibrium, but an unknown experimental factor could not be ruled out. In vitro tests confirmed that three of the cytomegalovirus-associated TCR beta chains recognize cytomegalovirus antigens. Because some donors lacked HLA typing at each locus, the association tests relied only on the typed subset. Compared with the roughly 710-donor mean, donors in an Asian-associated ancestry cluster had fewer N-insertions in productive TCRs, according to a later genetic analysis. Compared with equally common non-associated chains, HLA-associated TCR beta chains in a later analysis were more clonally expanded and had lower generation probabilities. The classifier was reported to diagnose cytomegalovirus status with high specificity and sensitivity in both the original cohort and the validation cohort. The 87-base-pair reads could not distinguish some IMGT-functional V segments, including TRBV6-2 and TRBV6-3, so those segments were excluded. In an earlier analysis of about 540 of the donors, most TCR beta V segments were observed in productive rearrangements about 90% or about 30% of the time, broadly matching IMGT annotations. A further reported finding was that TCR beta sequences accurately predicted the HLA-A and HLA-B alleles for most subjects in the first cohort. An association between a missense DCLRE1C variant and V-gene and J-gene trimming of TCR beta chains was found in a later genetic analysis and replicated in an independent cohort. A group of highly shared sequence variants was considered likely to be a technical artifact of the sequencing pipeline. Roughly uniform sequencing depth across donors was assumed in presence/absence analyses, although this assumption may not hold. A later analysis reported that several top co-occurrence clusters appeared linked to parvovirus B19, influenza, CMV and Epstein-Barr virus. At a false discovery rate of 0.05, a later analysis linked 15,000 to 20,000 TCR beta sequences to specific HLA alleles. According to the authors, the approach could potentially be generalized to other disease states and immunological phenotypes. About 17 rarely observed V segments, including chromosome 9 orphons, were excluded from the earlier analysis of just under 600 of the donors because counts were too low. The only immune exposure information available for the cohort was CMV serostatus. Across donors, most TCR sequences were observed very rarely, whereas some public TCRs were present in many individuals. In a later analysis, the rate of TCR association differed among HLA loci, with DRB1 alleles having the most associated TCRs and HLA-C alleles having the fewest. The cohort was sequenced for TCR beta chains only, and without alpha or paired-chain data the features that could be detected were limited. A total of fewer than 200 TCR beta chains were listed by the study as associated with cytomegalovirus. In a later analysis, most CMV-associated TCR beta chains were found to appear HLA-restricted, with HLA associations seemingly driven largely by CMV exposure.

From the germline V gene, CDR1 is LGHNA and CDR2 is YSLEER. Inclusive of the bounding cysteine and phenylalanine, the CDR3 is 17 residues long. Only the CDR3 part of the read is kept: 51 bases, read in frame from the first base. The library was built by means of the immunoSEQ multiplex PCR assay. A mixture of 60 forward primers for TCR Vbeta segments and 13 reverse primers for TCR Jbeta segments was used in the multiplex PCR. The CDR3 region of rearranged TCR beta genes was amplified from genomic DNA with a multiplex PCR assay. On the Illumina HiSeq System, the amplified TCR beta libraries were sequenced as 87-base-pair reads. The authors' pipeline ran thus. A later analysis tallied 70 million to 100 million unique TCR beta chains across the 640 or so repertoires, and 10 million to 11 million of those chains were shared by two or more donors. Raw reads were error-corrected and collapsed into unique sequences by a nearest-neighbor algorithm in which closely related sequences were merged to remove PCR and sequencing errors. Alignment of CDR3 sequences to IMGT reference sequences was used to assign V, D and J gene segments. For a sequence to be retained, a match of at least six nucleotides was required to both a V gene segment and a J gene segment. A rearrangement counted as productive if the CDR3 had no stop codons and remained in frame with V and J, and every other rearrangement counted as non-productive. Following IMGT convention, CDR3 was defined as the stretch from the second conserved V-encoded cysteine up to the conserved J-encoded phenylalanine. The earlier analysis of about 620 of the donors excluded sequences that lacked an unambiguous match to a single V gene segment. In an earlier analysis of 450 to 700 of the donors, V segments were called functional above 56.7% productive rearrangements and were called segregating when the between-donor standard deviation exceeded 5%. To diagnose cytomegalovirus status from the catalog of TCR beta chain sequences, a statistical classification framework was built. V and J gene assignment, in a later analysis, came from comparing TCR nucleotide sequences with IMGT/GENE-DB human TR gene sequences. Using the TCRdist pipeline, a later analysis assigned CDR3 sequences along with most-parsimonious VDJ recombination scenarios. In a later analysis, every TCR beta chain was defined by the combination of its CDR3 amino acid sequence and its V-gene family, and reads without a unique V-gene family were dropped. To address suspected cross-contamination and a sequencing artifact, a later analysis removed around 590 highly shared, low-generation-probability nucleotide sequences. A later analysis calculated a clonal expansion index for each public chain from normalized within-repertoire ranks of inferred template counts. A later analysis computed generation probabilities with a VDJ recombination model fitted to out-of-frame rearrangements, and checked the results against IGoR. A later analysis scored TCR-TCR, TCR-HLA and TCR-CMV co-occurrence with hypergeometric tests, applying a repertoire-size bias correction to TCR pairs. In a later analysis, false discovery rates were estimated by permuting HLA or CMV assignments 20 times. In a later analysis, co-occurring TCRs were grouped using DBSCAN, with TCRdist sequence similarity added in when clustering inside HLA-allele-positive subsets. For co-occurrence clustering, repertoires with fewer than 30,000 or more than 120,000 public chains were excluded, along with five repertoires with anomalous nucleotide sharing. Not all clones reach the TCRdb copy of this immuneACCESS table, which keeps in-frame sequences only. Checked studies attribute under half of the gap to unresolved V genes and leave the rest unexplained. From that table come the V and J calls and clone size; the DNA was used to work out D and trimming. The sample yields about 180,000 clones; around 80% were counted once. Clones ranked in the top ten supply 2% to 2.5% of the sample.

To note about this clone: Its antigen is not yet known. A junction end diverges from the germline sequence, so it may reflect a read error.

The cohort was made up of roughly 670 healthy bone marrow donors. At the time of sampling, all cohort members were nominally healthy, though unrecorded immune exposures were likely present. The donor was CMV seronegative and belonged to the group of around 400 seronegative cohort members. Every donor gave a peripheral blood sample, and the peripheral blood mononuclear cells from that sample were used for TCR beta sequencing. Genomic DNA was extracted from the blood cell samples with the Qiagen DNeasy Blood Extraction Kit. The chain is encoded by TRBV4-3 joined to TRBJ2-6, and TRBD2 may be the D gene, going by 6 matching bases. Input material: PBMCs. This sequence was found in a woman aged 25 to 45 in good health and CMV-seronegative. At the DNA level, the sequence is TGCGCCAGCAGCCAAGATGGGGAGGTCTCTGGGGCCAACGGCCTGACTTTC. This sequence encodes CASSQDGEVSGANGLTF.